This section outlines one T cell receptor beta chain sequence together with its context. This CDR3 comprises 13 residues. The V end was cut by 3 bases, the J end by 5 bases, with 8 bases between. Germline V gives CDR1 LNHDA, CDR2 SQIVND (reference sequence). The record originates from a study of blood T cell repertoires in COVID-19. The data were produced by immunoSEQ multiplex PCR, yet TCRdb's version contains in-frame clones alone and is incomplete. The repertoire consists of about 300,000 clones, with roughly 91% occurring once and the leading ten covering roughly 4.8%. The source material was peripheral blood. This TCR came from a man in his forties with acute or convalescent COVID-19. V gene TRBV19 combines with J gene TRBJ1-5; D is uncertain. The CDR3 protein is CASSIGLDQPQHF. The DNA for the CDR3 is TGTGCCAGTAGTATCGGTTTGGATCAGCCCCAGCATTTT.